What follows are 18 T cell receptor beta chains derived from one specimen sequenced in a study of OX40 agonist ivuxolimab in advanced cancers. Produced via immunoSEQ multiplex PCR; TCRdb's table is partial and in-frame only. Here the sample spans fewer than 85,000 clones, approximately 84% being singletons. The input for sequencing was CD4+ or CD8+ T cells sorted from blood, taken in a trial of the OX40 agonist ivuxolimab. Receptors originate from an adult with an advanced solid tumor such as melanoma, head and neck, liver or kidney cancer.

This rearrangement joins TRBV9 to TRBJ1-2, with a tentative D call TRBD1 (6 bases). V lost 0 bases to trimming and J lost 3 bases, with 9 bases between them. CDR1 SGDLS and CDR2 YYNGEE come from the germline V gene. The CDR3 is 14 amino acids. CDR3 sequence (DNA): TGTGCCAGCAGCGTAGGGCAGGGGCACTATGGCTACACCTTC. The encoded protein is CASSVGQGHYGYTF. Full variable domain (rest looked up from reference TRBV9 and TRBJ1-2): DSGVTQTPKHLITATGQRVTLRCSPRSGDLSVYWYQQSLDQGLQFLIQYYNGEERAKGNILERFSAQQFPDLHSELNLSSLELGDSALYFCASSVGQGHYGYTFGSGTRLTVV.

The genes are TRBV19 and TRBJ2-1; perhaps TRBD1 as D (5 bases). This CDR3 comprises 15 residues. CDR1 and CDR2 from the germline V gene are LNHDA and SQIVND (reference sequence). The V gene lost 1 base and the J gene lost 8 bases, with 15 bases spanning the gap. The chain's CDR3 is CASSIGAGWVDEQFF. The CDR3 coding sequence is TGTGCCAGTAGTATAGGGGCAGGGTGGGTGGATGAGCAGTTCTTC.

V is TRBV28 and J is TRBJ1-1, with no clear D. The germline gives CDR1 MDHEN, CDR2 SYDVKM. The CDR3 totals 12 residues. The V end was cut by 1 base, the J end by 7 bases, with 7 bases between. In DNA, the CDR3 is TGTGCCAGCAGTTTATTGACAAATGAAGCTTTCTTT. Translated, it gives CASSLLTNEAFF.

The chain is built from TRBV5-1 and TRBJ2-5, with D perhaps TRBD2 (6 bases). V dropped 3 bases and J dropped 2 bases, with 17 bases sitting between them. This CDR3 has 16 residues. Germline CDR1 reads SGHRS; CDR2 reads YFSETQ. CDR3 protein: CASSSSLTSRQETQYF. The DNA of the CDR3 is TGCGCCAGCAGCTCTTCTTTAACTAGCAGGCAAGAGACCCAGTACTTC.

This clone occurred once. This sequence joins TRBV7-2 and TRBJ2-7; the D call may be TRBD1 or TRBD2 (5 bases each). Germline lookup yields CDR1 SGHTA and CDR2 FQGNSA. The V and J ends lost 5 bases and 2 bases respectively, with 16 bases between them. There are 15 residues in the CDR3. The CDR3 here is CASSRWGTGAYEQYF. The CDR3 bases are TGTGCCAGCAGCCGCTGGGGGACCGGCGCCTACGAGCAGTACTTC.

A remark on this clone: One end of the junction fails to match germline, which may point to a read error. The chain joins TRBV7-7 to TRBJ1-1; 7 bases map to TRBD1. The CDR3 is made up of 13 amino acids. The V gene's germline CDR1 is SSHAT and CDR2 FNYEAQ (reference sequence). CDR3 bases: TGTGCTAGCAGCCGGGACAGGAACACTGAAGCTTTCTTT. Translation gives CASSRDRNTEAFF.

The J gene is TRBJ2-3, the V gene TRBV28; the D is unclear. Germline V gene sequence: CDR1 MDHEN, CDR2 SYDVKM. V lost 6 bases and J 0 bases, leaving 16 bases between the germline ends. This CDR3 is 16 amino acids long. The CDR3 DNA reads TGTGCCAGCAGCCCAAGTGTCAGTGTTAGCACAGATACGCAGTATTTT. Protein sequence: CASSPSVSVSTDTQYF.

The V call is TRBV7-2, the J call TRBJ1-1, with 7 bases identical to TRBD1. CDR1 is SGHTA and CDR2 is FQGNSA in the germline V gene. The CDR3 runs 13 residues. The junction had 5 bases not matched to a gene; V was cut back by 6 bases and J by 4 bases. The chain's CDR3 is CASRGAGGTEAFF. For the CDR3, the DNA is TGTGCCAGCAGAGGGGCAGGGGGCACTGAAGCTTTCTTT.

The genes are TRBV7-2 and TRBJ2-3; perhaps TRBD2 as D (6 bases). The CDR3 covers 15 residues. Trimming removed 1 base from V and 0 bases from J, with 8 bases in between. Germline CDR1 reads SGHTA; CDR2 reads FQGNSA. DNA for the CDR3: TGTGCCAGCAGCTTAGGCGGGACTAGCACAGATACGCAGTATTTT. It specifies CASSLGGTSTDTQYF.

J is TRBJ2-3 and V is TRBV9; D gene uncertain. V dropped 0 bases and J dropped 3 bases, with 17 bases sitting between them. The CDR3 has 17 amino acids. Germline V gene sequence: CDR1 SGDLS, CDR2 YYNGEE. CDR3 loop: CASSVGNVDPRTDTQYF. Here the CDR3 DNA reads TGTGCCAGCAGCGTAGGAAATGTGGACCCGAGAACAGATACGCAGTATTTT. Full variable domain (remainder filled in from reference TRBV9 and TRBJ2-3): DSGVTQTPKHLITATGQRVTLRCSPRSGDLSVYWYQQSLDQGLQFLIQYYNGEERAKGNILERFSAQQFPDLHSELNLSSLELGDSALYFCASSVGNVDPRTDTQYFGPGTRLTVL.

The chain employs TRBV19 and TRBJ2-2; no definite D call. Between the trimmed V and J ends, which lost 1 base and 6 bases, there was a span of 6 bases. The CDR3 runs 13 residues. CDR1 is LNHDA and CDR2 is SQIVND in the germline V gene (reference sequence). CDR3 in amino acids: CASSIVGPGELFF. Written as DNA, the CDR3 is TGTGCCAGTAGTATAGTTGGCCCCGGGGAGCTGTTTTTT.

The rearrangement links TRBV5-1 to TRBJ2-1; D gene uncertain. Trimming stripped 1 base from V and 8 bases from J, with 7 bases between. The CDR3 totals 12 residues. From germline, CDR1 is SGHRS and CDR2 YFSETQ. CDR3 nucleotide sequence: TGCGCCAGCAGCTTGACATGGGATGAGCAGTTCTTC. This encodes CASSLTWDEQFF.

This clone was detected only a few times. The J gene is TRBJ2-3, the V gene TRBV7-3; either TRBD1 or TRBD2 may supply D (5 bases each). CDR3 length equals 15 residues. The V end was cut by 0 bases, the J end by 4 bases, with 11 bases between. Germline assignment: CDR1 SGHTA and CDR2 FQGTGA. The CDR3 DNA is TGTGCCAGCAGCTTAACGCGAGGGGAATCAGATACGCAGTATTTT. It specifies CASSLTRGESDTQYF.

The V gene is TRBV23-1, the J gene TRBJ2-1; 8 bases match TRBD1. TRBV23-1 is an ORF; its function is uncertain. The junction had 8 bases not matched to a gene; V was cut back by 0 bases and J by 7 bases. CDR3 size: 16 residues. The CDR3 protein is CASSQSWTGSLNEQFF. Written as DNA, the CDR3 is TGCGCCAGCAGTCAATCGTGGACAGGGTCATTAAATGAGCAGTTCTTC.

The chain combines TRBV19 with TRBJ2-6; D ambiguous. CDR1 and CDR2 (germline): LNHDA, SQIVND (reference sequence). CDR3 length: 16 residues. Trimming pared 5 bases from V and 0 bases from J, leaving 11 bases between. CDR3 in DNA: TGTGCCAGTAGTTTTCAGGCTGGCTCTGGGGCCAACGTCCTGACTTTC. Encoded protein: CASSFQAGSGANVLTF.

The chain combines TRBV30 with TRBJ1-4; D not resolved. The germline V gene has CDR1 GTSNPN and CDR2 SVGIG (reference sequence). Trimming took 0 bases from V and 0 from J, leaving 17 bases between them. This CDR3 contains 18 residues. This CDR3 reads CAWSVPAGDDATNEKLFF. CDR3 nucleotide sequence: TGTGCCTGGAGTGTACCGGCAGGAGACGACGCAACTAATGAAAAACTGTTTTTT.

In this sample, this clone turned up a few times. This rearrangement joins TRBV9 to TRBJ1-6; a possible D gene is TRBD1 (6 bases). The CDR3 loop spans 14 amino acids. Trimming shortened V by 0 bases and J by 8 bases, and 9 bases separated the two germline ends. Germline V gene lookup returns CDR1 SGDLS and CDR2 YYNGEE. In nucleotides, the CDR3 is TGTGCCAGCAGCGTAGGTTCAGGGGATTCACCCCTCCACTTT. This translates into CASSVGSGDSPLHF.

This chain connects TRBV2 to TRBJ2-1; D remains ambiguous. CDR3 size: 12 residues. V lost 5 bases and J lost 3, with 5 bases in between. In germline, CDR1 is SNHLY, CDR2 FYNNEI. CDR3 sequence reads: CASSWDYNEQFF. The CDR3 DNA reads TGTGCCAGCAGTTGGGACTACAATGAGCAGTTCTTC.